Each of the 14 T cell receptor beta chains below was sequenced from the same sample in a study of blood T cell repertoires in COVID-19. This table comes from immunoSEQ multiplex PCR, and its TCRdb copy is limited to in-frame clones, with some not included. The table records 100,000 to 150,000 clones, 81% of them present only once. The sample consisted of peripheral blood. These TCRs come from a man aged 25-45 years with COVID-19, enrolled during active disease.

The chain combines TRBV28 with TRBJ2-1; 8 nucleotides agree with TRBD2. Unmatched junction bases numbered 6, after V lost 8 bases and J lost 6 bases. CDR1 MDHEN and CDR2 SYDVKM come from the germline V gene. The CDR3 is made up of 13 amino acids. The CDR3 here is CASSLGLVNEQFF. The DNA of the CDR3 is TGTGCCAGCTCCTTGGGACTAGTCAATGAGCAGTTCTTC.

The sample holds a few counts of this clone. The chain joins TRBV4-2 to TRBJ2-3; the match to TRBD2 covers 11 bases. V lost 1 base to trimming and J lost 1 base; unmatched junction nucleotides: 1. Germline V lookup: CDR1 LGHNA, CDR2 YNFKEQ. The CDR3 has 16 amino acids. The CDR3 loop reads CASSQVAGGGTDTQYF. DNA for the CDR3: TGTGCCAGCAGCCAAGTAGCGGGGGGGGGCACAGATACGCAGTATTTT.

This clone was picked up a small number of times. J is TRBJ2-5 and V is TRBV19, with TRBD2 as a possible D gene (5 bases). The germline V gene encodes CDR1 LNHDA and CDR2 SQIVND (reference sequence). Trimming pared 5 bases from V and 0 bases from J, leaving 7 bases between. CDR3 length: 13 residues. CDR3 sequence (DNA): TGTGCCAGTAGTGTGGGAGACCAAGAGACCCAGTACTTC. Translated: CASSVGDQETQYF.

This chain links TRBV7-2 with TRBJ2-7; the match to TRBD2 covers 7 bases. There are 15 residues in the CDR3. Germline loops: CDR1 SGHTA, CDR2 FQGNSA. Trimming cost V 4 bases and J 1 base; bases outside gene matches: 7. Here the CDR3 reads CASSSDSGWSYEQYF. In DNA form, the CDR3 reads TGTGCCAGCAGCTCAGATAGCGGGTGGTCCTACGAGCAGTACTTC.

The CDR3 nucleotides read TGTGCCAGCAGCTTATCTGAGGGGGCGTGGACTGAAGCTTTCTTT. Amino acid sequence: CASSLSEGAWTEAFF. The rearrangement uses TRBV7-9 and TRBJ1-1, with 7 bases fitting TRBD1. This CDR3 region has 15 residues. V shed 2 bases, J shed 5 bases, and the junction held 8 bases outside the gene matches. CDR1 and CDR2 from the germline V gene are SEHNR and FQNEAQ (reference sequence).

This clone is a singleton in its sample. The chain recombines TRBV27 with TRBJ2-7; TRBD1 might be the D (6 bases). V was pared by 4 bases and J by 2 bases, with 9 bases between. This CDR3 has 13 residues. Germline-derived CDR1 and CDR2 are MNHEY and SMNVEV (reference sequence). CDR3 DNA sequence: TGTGCCAGCAGTTACAGGGCCCCCTACGAGCAGTACTTC. It is translated as CASSYRAPYEQYF.

The J gene is TRBJ1-1, the V gene TRBV5-1; D might be TRBD1 (5 bases). Deletions cut 4 bases from V and 3 bases from J, with 10 bases between. Germline V gene lookup returns CDR1 SGHRS and CDR2 YFSETQ. The CDR3 spans 13 residues. The CDR3 nucleotides are TGCGCCAGCAGCCGTCAGGGTGACACTGAAGCTTTCTTT. Protein sequence: CASSRQGDTEAFF.

The V call is TRBV29-1, the J call TRBJ1-2; D may be TRBD1 (5 bases). The CDR3 sequence is 14 residues long. The germline V and J ends were trimmed by 4 bases and 6 bases, with 18 bases remaining between them. The germline V gene has CDR1 SQVTM and CDR2 ANQGSEA. CDR3 bases: TGCAGCGTTGGGGCGTGGGGGGGAGTAGATGGCTACACCTTC. This translates into CSVGAWGGVDGYTF.

This chain links TRBV25-1 with TRBJ2-3; perhaps TRBD2 as D (5 bases). The CDR3 is 16 amino acids. V lost 5 bases and J 0 bases, leaving 15 bases between the germline ends. Germline CDR1 reads MGHDK; CDR2 reads SYGVNS. In nucleotides, the CDR3 is TGTGCCAGCAGTCCGCGACTACGCCTTAGCACAGATACGCAGTATTTT. It specifies CASSPRLRLSTDTQYF.

The rearrangement uses TRBV6-5 and TRBJ2-7; D not resolved. Per germline, CDR1 MNHEY and CDR2 SVGAGI. Trimming stripped 6 bases from V and 1 base from J, with 13 bases between. This CDR3 is built from 14 residues. Written as DNA, the CDR3 is TGTGCCAGCAGCAGAGGCGGTGGGTCCTACGAGCAGTACTTC. Its protein product is CASSRGGGSYEQYF.

The chain couples TRBV7-5 to TRBJ1-4; TRBD1 is the table's D call, not checked against the DNA. TRBV7-5 is a pseudogene. The CDR3 totals 14 residues. CDR3 DNA: TGTGTCAGAAGCCCTCGCCCGACAGGGGAGAAACTGTTTTTT. The encoded protein is CVRSPRPTGEKLFF.

The V call is TRBV28, the J call TRBJ2-7, with a possible D match to TRBD1 (6 bases). The germline gives CDR1 MDHEN, CDR2 SYDVKM. The V gene lost 7 bases and the J gene lost 5 bases, with 15 bases spanning the gap. This CDR3 contains 13 residues. DNA of the CDR3: TGTGCCAGCACCCGACAGGTGCGAGACGAGCAGTACTTC. Protein sequence: CASTRQVRDEQYF.

The chain couples TRBV4-1 to TRBJ1-3; D uncertain. Trimming removed 1 base from V and 2 bases from J, with 12 bases in between. Germline V CDR1 and CDR2: MGHRA, YSYEKL. The length of the CDR3 is 16 residues. CDR3 residues: CASSQVPGTAGNTIYF. The DNA for the CDR3 is TGCGCCAGCAGCCAAGTTCCGGGAACTGCTGGAAACACCATATATTTT.

This clone turned up a few times. The chain joins TRBV27 to TRBJ1-3; possibly TRBD1 for D (5 bases). Germline lookup yields CDR1 MNHEY and CDR2 SMNVEV (reference sequence). The V gene lost 6 bases and the J gene lost 1 base, with 13 bases spanning the gap. The CDR3 totals 15 residues. CDR3 sequence reads: CASRLKAGSGNTIYF. CDR3 nucleotide sequence: TGTGCCAGCAGGTTGAAGGCAGGGTCTGGAAACACCATATATTTT.